Sequencing of this T cell receptor beta chain was carried out in a study of molecular identifiers for immune sequencing clone quantification. V lost 10 bases, J lost 2 bases, and 15 bases lay in between. Germline CDR1 MDHEN, CDR2 SYDVKM. CDR3 length: 14 residues. As for this clonotype: Its antigen is still unknown.

Overall study findings and caveats: Investigators reportedly could detect spiked Jurkat TCR RNA from one cell among approximately 930,000 naive cells. In naive cells, clones above 20 RNA copies held under 1% of molecules, whereas in effector cells they held over 97%.

TCRdb fed the PCR reads into MiXCR, producing one record per CDR3 protein. The table has 65,000 or so distinct CDR3 sequences, roughly 20% seen once. A CD8+CD4-CCR7+CD45RA+ phenotype served as the sorting definition for naive CD8 T cells. This chain joins TRBV28 and TRBJ2-1, with D possibly matching TRBD1 (6 bases). The material sequenced was naive CD8+ T cells from blood, with Jurkat cell RNA spiked in. This sample's subset: FACS-sorted CD8+CD4-CCR7+CD45RA+ naive T cells. The clonotype originates from a human donor in good health. Some libraries in this study had Jurkat cell RNA spiked in. The CDR3 DNA reads TGTGCCATATCGAGGGGGAGAGCCTACAATGAGCAGTTCTTC. Translated, it gives CAISRGRAYNEQFF.